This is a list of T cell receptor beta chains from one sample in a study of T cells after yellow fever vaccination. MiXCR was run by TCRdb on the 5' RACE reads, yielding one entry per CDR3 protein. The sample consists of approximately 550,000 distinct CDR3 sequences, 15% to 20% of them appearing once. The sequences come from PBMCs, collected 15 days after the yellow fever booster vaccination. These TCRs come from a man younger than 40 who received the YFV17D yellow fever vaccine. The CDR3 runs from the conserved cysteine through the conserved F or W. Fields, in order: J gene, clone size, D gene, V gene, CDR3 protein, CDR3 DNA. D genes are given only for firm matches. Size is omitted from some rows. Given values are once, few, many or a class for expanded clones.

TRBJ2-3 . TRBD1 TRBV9 CASSGQGAGGTQYF TGTGCCAGCAGCGGACAGGGGGCCGGGGGTACGCAGTATTTT
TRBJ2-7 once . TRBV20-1 CSALGERVFSYEQYF TGCAGTGCTTTGGGAGAGAGGGTTTTCTCCTACGAGCAGTACTTC
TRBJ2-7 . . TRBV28 CASSLHSLGPEQYF TGTGCCAGCAGTTTGCACAGTTTAGGCCCCGAGCAGTACTTC
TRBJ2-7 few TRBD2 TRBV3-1 CASSLAGTSDNEQYF TGTGCCAGCAGCCTCGCCGGGACTAGCGACAACGAGCAGTACTTC
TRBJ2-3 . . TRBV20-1 CSASPGGGGRTDTQYF TGCAGTGCTAGCCCAGGGGGCGGCGGGAGGACAGATACGCAGTATTTT
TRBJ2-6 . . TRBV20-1 CSAPPSGANVLTF TGCAGTGCGCCCCCCTCTGGGGCCAACGTCCTGACTTTC
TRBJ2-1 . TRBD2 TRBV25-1 CASSELGTSGNNEQFF TGTGCCAGCAGTGAGCTCGGGACTAGCGGAAACAATGAGCAGTTCTTC
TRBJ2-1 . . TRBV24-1 CATSDFRYNEQFF TGTGCCACCAGTGATTTCCGATACAATGAGCAGTTCTTC
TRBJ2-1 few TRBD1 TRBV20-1 CSARPPGQGFNEQFF TGCAGTGCTAGACCCCCGGGACAGGGCTTTAATGAGCAGTTCTTC
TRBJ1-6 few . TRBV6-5 CASSYSKFQRPNSPLHF TGTGCCAGCAGTTACTCTAAGTTCCAACGGCCTAATTCACCCCTCCACTTT
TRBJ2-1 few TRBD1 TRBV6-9 CASRPDRNEQFF TGTGCCAGCAGACCGGACAGGAATGAGCAGTTCTTC
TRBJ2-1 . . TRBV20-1 CSARSTTYNEQFF TGCAGTGCTAGAAGTACTACGTACAATGAGCAGTTCTTC
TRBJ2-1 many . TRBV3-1 CASSPTGFEQFF TGTGCCAGCAGCCCAACAGGGTTTGAGCAGTTCTTC
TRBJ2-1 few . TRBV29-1 CSARGWQFF TGCAGCGCCAGGGGATGGCAGTTCTTC
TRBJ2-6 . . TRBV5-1 CASSRTGKPSGANVLTF TGCGCCAGCAGTCGAACAGGGAAACCGTCTGGGGCCAACGTCCTGACTTTC
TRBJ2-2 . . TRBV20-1 CSASGKSTGELFF TGCAGTGCTAGCGGGAAAAGCACCGGGGAGCTGTTTTTT
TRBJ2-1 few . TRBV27 CASSLYTSYNEQFF TGTGCCAGCAGCCTCTACACCTCCTACAATGAGCAGTTCTTC
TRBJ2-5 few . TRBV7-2 CASSSKGGGETQYF TGTGCCAGCAGCTCCAAGGGAGGGGGAGAGACCCAGTACTTC
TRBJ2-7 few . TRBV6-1 CASHGRVTYEQYF TGTGCCAGCCACGGACGGGTCACCTACGAGCAGTACTTC
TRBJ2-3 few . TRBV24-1 CATSEASSSGTDTQYF TGTGCCACCAGTGAAGCCTCATCATCAGGCACAGATACGCAGTATTTT
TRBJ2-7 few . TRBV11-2 CASSLDTNEQYF TGTGCCAGCAGCTTAGATACAAACGAGCAGTACTTC
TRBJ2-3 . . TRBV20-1 CSARDPTGSTDTQYF TGCAGTGCTAGAGATCCGACAGGAAGCACAGATACGCAGTATTTT
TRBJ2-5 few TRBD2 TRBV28 CASSPTRTSGRTQYF TGTGCCAGCAGCCCTACAAGGACTAGCGGGAGGACCCAGTACTTC
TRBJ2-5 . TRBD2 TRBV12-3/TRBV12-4 CASRRVVSSGRAQETQYF TGTGCCAGCAGAAGGGTCGTGTCTAGCGGGAGGGCGCAAGAGACCCAGTACTTC
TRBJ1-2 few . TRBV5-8 CASPHGGAGIYGYTF TGTGCCAGCCCGCATGGAGGGGCGGGCATCTATGGCTACACCTTC
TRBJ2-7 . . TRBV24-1 CATSASGGYEQYF TGTGCCACCAGTGCTTCAGGAGGGTACGAGCAGTACTTC
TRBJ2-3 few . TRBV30 CAWRNSKTNRGTDTQYF TGTGCCTGGAGGAATTCGAAGACAAACCGGGGCACAGATACGCAGTATTTT
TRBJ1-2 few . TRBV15 CATSTRTAYGYTF TGTGCCACCAGCACCCGGACGGCCTATGGCTACACCTTC
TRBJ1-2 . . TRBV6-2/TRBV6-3 CASSSLVPGWVYGYTF TGTGCCAGCAGTTCCCTCGTTCCAGGATGGGTTTATGGCTACACCTTC
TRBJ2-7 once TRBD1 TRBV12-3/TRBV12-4 CASKRQGSSYEQYF TGTGCCAGCAAAAGACAGGGGTCCTCGTACGAGCAGTACTTC
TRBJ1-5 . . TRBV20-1 CSASGRAGDQPQHF TGCAGTGCTAGCGGCAGGGCTGGGGATCAGCCCCAGCATTTT
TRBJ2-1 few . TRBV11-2 CASSLRQRDNEQFF TGTGCCAGCAGCTTACGGCAGCGAGACAATGAGCAGTTCTTC
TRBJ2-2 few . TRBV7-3 CASSLTTAGGNTGELFF TGTGCCAGCAGCTTAACAACGGCAGGAGGCAACACCGGGGAGCTGTTTTTT
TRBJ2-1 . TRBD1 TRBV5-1 CASSIQPGQGRDEQFF TGCGCCAGCAGTATTCAACCGGGACAGGGCCGGGATGAGCAGTTCTTC
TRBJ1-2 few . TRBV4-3 CASSPQAQLGFNYGYTF TGCGCCAGCAGCCCCCAGGCGCAGCTGGGATTTAACTATGGCTACACCTTC
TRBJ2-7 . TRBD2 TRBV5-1 CASRQSIAGTYEQYF TGCGCCAGCCGCCAGTCGATAGCGGGAACCTACGAGCAGTACTTC
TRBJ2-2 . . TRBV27 CASSGIGSTGELFF TGTGCCAGCAGTGGAATCGGGTCCACCGGGGAGCTGTTTTTT
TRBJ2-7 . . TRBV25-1 CASSGQTGGGSGSPYEQYF TGTGCCAGCAGTGGCCAAACCGGTGGAGGTAGTGGGAGTCCTTACGAGCAGTACTTC
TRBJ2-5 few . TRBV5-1 CASRGGSGHQETQYF TGCGCCAGCAGGGGGGGTTCAGGCCACCAAGAGACCCAGTACTTC